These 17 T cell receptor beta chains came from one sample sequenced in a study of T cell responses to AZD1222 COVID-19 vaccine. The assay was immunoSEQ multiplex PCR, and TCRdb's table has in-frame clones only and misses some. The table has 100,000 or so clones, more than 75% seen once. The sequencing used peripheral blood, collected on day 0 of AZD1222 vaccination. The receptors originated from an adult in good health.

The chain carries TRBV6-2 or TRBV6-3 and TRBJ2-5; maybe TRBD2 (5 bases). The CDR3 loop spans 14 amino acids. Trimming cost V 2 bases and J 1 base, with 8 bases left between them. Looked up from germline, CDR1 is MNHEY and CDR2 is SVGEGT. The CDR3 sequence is CASSYGSAQETQYF. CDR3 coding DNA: TGTGCCAGCAGTTACGGTAGCGCCCAAGAGACCCAGTACTTC.

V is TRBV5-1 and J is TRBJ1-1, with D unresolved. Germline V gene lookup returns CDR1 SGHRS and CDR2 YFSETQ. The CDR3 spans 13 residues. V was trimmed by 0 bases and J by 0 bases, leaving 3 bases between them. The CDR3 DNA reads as TGCGCCAGCAGCTTGGTGGTGAACACTGAAGCTTTCTTT. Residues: CASSLVVNTEAFF.

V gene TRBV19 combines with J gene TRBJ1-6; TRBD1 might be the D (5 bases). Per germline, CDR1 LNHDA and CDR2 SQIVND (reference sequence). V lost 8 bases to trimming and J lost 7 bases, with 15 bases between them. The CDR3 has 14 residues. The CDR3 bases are TGTGCCAGTGGGAGCAGGGCGCCAAATTCACCCCTCCACTTT. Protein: CASGSRAPNSPLHF.

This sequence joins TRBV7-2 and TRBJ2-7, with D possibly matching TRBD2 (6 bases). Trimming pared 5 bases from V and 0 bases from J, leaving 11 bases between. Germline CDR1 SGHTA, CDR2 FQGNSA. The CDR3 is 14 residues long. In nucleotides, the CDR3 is TGTGCCAGCAGCCACGGGGGACTCTCCTACGAGCAGTACTTC. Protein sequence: CASSHGGLSYEQYF.

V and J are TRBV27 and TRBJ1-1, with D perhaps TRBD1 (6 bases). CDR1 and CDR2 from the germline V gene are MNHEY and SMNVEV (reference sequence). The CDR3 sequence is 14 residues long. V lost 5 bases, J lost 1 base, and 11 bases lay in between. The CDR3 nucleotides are TGTGCCAGCAGTCTCCAGGGGAAGAACACTGAAGCTTTCTTT. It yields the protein CASSLQGKNTEAFF.

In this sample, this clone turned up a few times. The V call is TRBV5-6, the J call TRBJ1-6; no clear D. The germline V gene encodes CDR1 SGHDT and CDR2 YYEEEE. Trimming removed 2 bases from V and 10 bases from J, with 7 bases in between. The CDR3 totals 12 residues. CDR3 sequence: CASSFLGSPLHF. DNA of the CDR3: TGTGCCAGCAGCTTTCTGGGATCACCCCTCCACTTT. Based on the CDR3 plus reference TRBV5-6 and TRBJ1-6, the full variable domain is DAGVTQSPTHLIKTRGQQVTLRCSPKSGHDTVSWYQQALGQGPQFIFQYYEEEERQRGNFPDRFSGHQFPNYSSELNVNALLLGDSALYLCASSFLGSPLHFGNGTRLTVT.

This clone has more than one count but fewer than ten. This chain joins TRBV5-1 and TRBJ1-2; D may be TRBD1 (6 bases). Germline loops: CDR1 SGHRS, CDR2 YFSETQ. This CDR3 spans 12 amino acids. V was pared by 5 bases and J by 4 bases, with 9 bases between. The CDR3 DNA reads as TGCGCCAGCAGAGGACAGATCTATGGCTACACCTTC. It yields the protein CASRGQIYGYTF. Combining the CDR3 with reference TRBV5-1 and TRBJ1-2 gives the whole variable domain KAGVTQTPRYLIKTRGQQVTLSCSPISGHRSVSWYQQTPGQGLQFLFEYFSETQRNKGNFPGRFSGRQFSNSRSEMNVSTLELGDSALYLCASRGQIYGYTFGSGTRLTVV.

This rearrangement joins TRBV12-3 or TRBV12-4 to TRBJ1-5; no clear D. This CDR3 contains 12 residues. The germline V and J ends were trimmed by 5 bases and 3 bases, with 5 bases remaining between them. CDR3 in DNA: TGTGCCAGCAGTCCATTCAATCAGCCCCAGCATTTT. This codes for CASSPFNQPQHF.

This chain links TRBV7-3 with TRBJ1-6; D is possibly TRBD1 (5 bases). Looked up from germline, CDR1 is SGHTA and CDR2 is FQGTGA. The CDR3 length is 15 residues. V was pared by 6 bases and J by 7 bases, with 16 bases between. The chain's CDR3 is CASSLTLGGNSPLHF. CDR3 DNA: TGTGCCAGCAGTCTAACCCTCGGGGGGAATTCACCCCTCCACTTT.

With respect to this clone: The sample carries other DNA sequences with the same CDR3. The CDR3 nucleotides are TGTGCCAGCAGTCCCTTGGGGACTGAAGCTTTCTTT. Translated, it gives CASSPLGTEAFF. The rearrangement links TRBV12-3 or TRBV12-4 to TRBJ1-1; D is unresolved. The CDR3 consists of 12 residues. Trimming removed 5 bases at V and 5 bases at J, with 9 bases between.

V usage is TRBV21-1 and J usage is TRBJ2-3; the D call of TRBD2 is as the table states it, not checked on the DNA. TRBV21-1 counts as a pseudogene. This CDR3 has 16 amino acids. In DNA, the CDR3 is TGTGCCAGCAGCACCGAGGAGGGCCCGGTGTTCGATACGCAGTATTTT. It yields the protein CASSTEEGPVFDTQYF.

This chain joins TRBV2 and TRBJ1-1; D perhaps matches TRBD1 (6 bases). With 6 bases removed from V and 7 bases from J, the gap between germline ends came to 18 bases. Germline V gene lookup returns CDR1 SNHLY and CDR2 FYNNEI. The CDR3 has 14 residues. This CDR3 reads CASRIGAQGREAFF. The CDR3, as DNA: TGTGCCAGCAGGATCGGGGCCCAGGGGCGTGAAGCTTTCTTT.

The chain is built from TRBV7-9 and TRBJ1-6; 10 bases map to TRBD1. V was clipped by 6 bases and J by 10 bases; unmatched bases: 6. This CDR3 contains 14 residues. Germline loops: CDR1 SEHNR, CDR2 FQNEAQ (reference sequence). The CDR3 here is CASRTGTGDSPLHF. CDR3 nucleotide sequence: TGTGCCAGCAGGACCGGGACAGGGGACTCACCCCTCCACTTT.

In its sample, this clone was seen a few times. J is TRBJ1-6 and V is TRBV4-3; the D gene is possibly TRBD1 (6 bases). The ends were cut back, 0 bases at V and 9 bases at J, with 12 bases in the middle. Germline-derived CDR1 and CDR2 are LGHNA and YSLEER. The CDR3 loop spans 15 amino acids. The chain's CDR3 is CASSQDGGRGSPLHF. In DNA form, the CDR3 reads TGCGCCAGCAGCCAAGACGGCGGCAGGGGTTCACCCCTCCACTTT.

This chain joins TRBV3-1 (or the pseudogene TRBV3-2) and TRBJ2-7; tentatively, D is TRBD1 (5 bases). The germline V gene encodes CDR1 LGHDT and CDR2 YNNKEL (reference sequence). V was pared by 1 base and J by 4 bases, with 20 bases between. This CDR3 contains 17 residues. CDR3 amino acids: CASSQGPVGRVTYEQYF. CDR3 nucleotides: TGTGCCAGCAGCCAAGGGCCCGTAGGCAGGGTAACTTACGAGCAGTACTTC.

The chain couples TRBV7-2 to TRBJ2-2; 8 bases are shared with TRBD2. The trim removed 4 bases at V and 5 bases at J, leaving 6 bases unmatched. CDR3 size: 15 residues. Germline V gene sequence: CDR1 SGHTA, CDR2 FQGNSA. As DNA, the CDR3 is TGTGCCAGCAGCTCCCGCGGGGGGCGGACCGGGGAGCTGTTTTTT. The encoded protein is CASSSRGGRTGELFF.

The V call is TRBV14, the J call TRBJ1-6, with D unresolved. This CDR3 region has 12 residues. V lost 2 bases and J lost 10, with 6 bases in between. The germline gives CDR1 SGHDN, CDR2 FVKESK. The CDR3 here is CASSQRLSPLHF. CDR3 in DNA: TGTGCCAGCAGCCAACGATTATCACCCCTCCACTTT.